This T cell receptor (beta chain) was sequenced during a study of blood T cell repertoires in COVID-19. The CDR3 is 15 amino acids. Germline CDR1 is ENHRY and CDR2 is SYGVKD. V was pared by 0 bases and J by 2 bases, with 8 bases between. In assigning cohorts, the study relied on participant-reported clinical history. Those designated as exposed participants met a COVID-19 case within 2 weeks before study entry. The protocol was immunoSEQ multiplex PCR, while the TCRdb copy is restricted to in-frame clones and leaves out a portion. This repertoire shows approximately 310,000 clones, around 84% found once; its top ten account for under 2%.

V and J are TRBV10-3 and TRBJ1-5; no clear D. Sequenced material: PBMCs or T cells enriched from blood (not recorded which). The clonotype comes from a woman between 25 and 40 years old who had been exposed to COVID-19. The CDR3 is CAISESRVRNQPQHF. In DNA form, the CDR3 reads TGTGCCATCAGTGAGTCGAGAGTACGCAATCAGCCCCAGCATTTT.